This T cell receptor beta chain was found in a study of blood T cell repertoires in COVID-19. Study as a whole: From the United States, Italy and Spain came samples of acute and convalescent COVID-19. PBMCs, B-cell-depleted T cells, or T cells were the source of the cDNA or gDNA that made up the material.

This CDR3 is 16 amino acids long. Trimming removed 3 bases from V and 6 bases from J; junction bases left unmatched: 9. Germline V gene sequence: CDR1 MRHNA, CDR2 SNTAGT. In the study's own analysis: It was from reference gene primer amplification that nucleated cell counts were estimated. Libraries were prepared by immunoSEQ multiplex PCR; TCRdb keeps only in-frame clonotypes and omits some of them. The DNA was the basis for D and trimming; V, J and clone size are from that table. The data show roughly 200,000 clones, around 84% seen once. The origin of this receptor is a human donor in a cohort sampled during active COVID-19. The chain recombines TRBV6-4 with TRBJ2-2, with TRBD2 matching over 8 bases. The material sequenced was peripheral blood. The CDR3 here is CASSEFGTSISGELFF. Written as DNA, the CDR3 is TGTGCCAGCAGTGAGTTTGGGACTAGTATCTCCGGGGAGCTGTTTTTT.